Listed here are 30 T cell receptor beta chains from one sample, sequenced in a study of T cells in Graves' hyperthyroidism and ophthalmopathy. RNA transcripts were the template for amplifying TCR beta CDR3 regions. HTBI primers were used for first-round RT-PCR of the TCR CDR3. TCRdb reprocessed the multiplex PCR reads with MiXCR, giving one entry per CDR3 protein. The data show hundreds of thousands of distinct CDR3 sequences, with around 14% seen just once and 5.5% to 7.5% held by the top ten. Sequencing used blood. These receptors came from a woman in her thirties with Graves' hyperthyroidism that later progressed to Graves' ophthalmopathy.

This clonotype has at least ten counts. V gene TRBV10-3 combines with J gene TRBJ1-2; perhaps TRBD1 as D (5 bases). This CDR3 has 13 residues. Per the germline V gene, CDR1 is ENHRY and CDR2 is SYGVKD. V was pared by 5 bases and J by 4 bases, with 11 bases between. The CDR3 nucleotides are TGTGCCATCAGTAGTGGCAGGGCCTATGGCTACACCTTC. This sequence encodes CAISSGRAYGYTF.

The J gene is TRBJ2-1, the V gene TRBV7-6; 13 bases are shared with TRBD2. This CDR3 spans 17 amino acids. The germline V gene has CDR1 SGHVS and CDR2 FNYEAQ. V shed 0 bases and J 7 bases; nucleotides not matched to a gene: 6. The CDR3 loop is CASSLARLAGGSNEQFF. The CDR3 nucleotides read TGTGCCAGCAGCTTAGCGAGACTAGCGGGAGGCTCTAATGAGCAGTTCTTC.

This clonotype was detected many times. The chain has TRBV28 and TRBJ1-5; D gene ambiguous. V shed 3 bases and J shed 10 bases, with 4 bases lying between them. There are 10 residues in the CDR3. Looked up from germline, CDR1 is MDHEN and CDR2 is SYDVKM. The CDR3 sequence is CASSFNPQHF. The CDR3 coding sequence is TGTGCCAGCAGTTTCAATCCCCAGCATTTT.

In its sample, this clonotype was seen many times. The chain joins TRBV2 to TRBJ2-7; D might be TRBD1 or TRBD2, each matching 5 bases. Germline loops: CDR1 SNHLY, CDR2 FYNNEI. The CDR3 runs 16 residues. Trimming removed 1 base at V and 0 bases at J, with 13 bases between. The CDR3 sequence is CASSEEGSRSSYEQYF. CDR3 sequence (DNA): TGTGCCAGCAGTGAAGAGGGGAGTCGCTCCTCCTACGAGCAGTACTTC.

Many counts were recorded for this clonotype. The DNA of the CDR3 is TGCGCCAGCAGCTTGGCGGGGCCGGACACTGAAGCTTTCTTT. Its protein product is CASSLAGPDTEAFF. This chain joins TRBV5-1 and TRBJ1-1, with TRBD1 as a possible D gene (5 bases). The CDR3 has 14 amino acids. The V gene's germline CDR1 is SGHRS and CDR2 YFSETQ. Trimming removed 0 bases from V and 3 bases from J, with 9 bases in between.

The table lists this clonotype with many counts. The CDR3 loop reads CSPRDTDTQYF. The CDR3 DNA reads as TGCAGCCCGAGGGACACAGATACGCAGTATTTT. This chain joins TRBV29-1 and TRBJ2-3, with D perhaps matching TRBD2 (5 bases). Germline V gene lookup returns CDR1 SQVTM and CDR2 ANQGSEA. This CDR3 contains 11 residues. Trimming took off 8 bases at V and 2 bases at J, with 8 bases between the two ends.

This clonotype showed up many times. V usage is TRBV3-1 and J usage is TRBJ2-1, with D possibly TRBD1 on 6 matching bases. Trimming took off 2 bases at V and 12 bases at J, with 14 bases between the two ends. This CDR3 has 13 residues. In germline, CDR1 is LGHDT, CDR2 YNNKEL (reference sequence). The CDR3 DNA reads as TGTGCCAGCAGCCAAACAAGGGGGAGTGGGCAGTTCTTC. Its translation: CASSQTRGSGQFF.

There are many counts of this clonotype. This chain uses TRBV30 with TRBJ2-5; D possibly corresponds to TRBD1 (6 bases). Trimming left V 8 bases short and J 5 bases short, with 21 bases between. This CDR3 has 14 amino acids. The germline CDR1 and CDR2 sequences are GTSNPN and SVGIG (reference sequence). DNA of the CDR3: TGTGCCCACTCCCCCCCAGGGGCTAGGGAGACCCAGTACTTC. Its translation: CAHSPPGARETQYF.

V and J are TRBV5-4 and TRBJ2-7; TRBD2 aligns across 12 bases. The germline gives CDR1 SGHNT, CDR2 YYREEE (reference sequence). The CDR3 totals 17 residues. V lost 4 bases and J lost 1; bases outside the gene matches: 9. For the CDR3, the DNA is TGTGCCAGCAGCCCCGGGACTAGCGGGCACCTATCCTACGAGCAGTACTTC. Translated, it gives CASSPGTSGHLSYEQYF.

The sample holds many counts of this clonotype. This chain links TRBV24-1 with TRBJ1-1, with D possibly TRBD1 on 6 matching bases. Trimming removed 4 bases from V and 10 bases from J, with 15 bases in between. This CDR3 spans 13 amino acids. CDR1 and CDR2 from the germline V gene are KGHDR and SFDVKD. The CDR3 reads CATSDPSVGGAFF. The CDR3 nucleotides are TGTGCCACCAGTGACCCCTCAGTAGGGGGAGCTTTCTTT.

J is TRBJ2-7 and V is TRBV19, with 10 positions matching TRBD2. Germline V CDR1 and CDR2: LNHDA, SQIVND (reference sequence). The J segment lost 6 bases and the V segment lost 8 bases, leaving 13 bases of the junction unmatched. CDR3 size: 15 residues. CDR3 DNA sequence: TGTGCCAGTGCTTATTTAGCGGGAGGCCGCAGCGAGCAGTACTTC. Translation gives CASAYLAGGRSEQYF. Together with reference TRBV19 and TRBJ2-7, the CDR3 gives the full variable domain: DGGITQSPKYLFRKEGQNVTLSCEQNLNHDAMYWYRQDPGQGLRLIYYSQIVNDFQKGDIAEGYSVSREKKESFPLTVTSAQKNPTAFYLCASAYLAGGRSEQYFGPGTRLTVT.

V usage is TRBV28 and J usage is TRBJ2-4; 7 positions match TRBD2. CDR1 is MDHEN and CDR2 is SYDVKM in the germline V gene. This CDR3 region has 14 residues. Unmatched junction bases numbered 9, after V lost 5 bases and J lost 8 bases. DNA of the CDR3: TGTGCCAGCAGTCCCTGGGAGGGCGGGGACATTCAGTACTTC. Translating it yields CASSPWEGGDIQYF. Full variable domain (remainder filled in from reference TRBV28 and TRBJ2-4): DVKVTQSSRYLVKRTGEKVFLECVQDMDHENMFWYRQDPGLGLRLIYFSYDVKMKEKGDIPEGYSVSREKKERFSLILESASTNQTSMYLCASSPWEGGDIQYFGAGTRLSVL.

Many counts were recorded for this clonotype. The chain uses TRBV27 and TRBJ1-1; D uncertain. With 6 bases removed from V and 2 bases from J, the gap between germline ends came to 10 bases. The CDR3 has 13 residues. Germline V gives CDR1 MNHEY, CDR2 SMNVEV (reference sequence). Written as DNA, the CDR3 is TGTGCCAGCAGCCCGAAGGTCAACACTGAAGCTTTCTTT. It translates to CASSPKVNTEAFF.

This chain links TRBV7-2 with TRBJ1-4; D remains ambiguous. V shed 5 bases and J shed 13 bases, with 11 bases lying between them. The germline V gene encodes CDR1 SGHTA and CDR2 FQGNSA. The CDR3 consists of 11 residues. CDR3 bases: TGTGCCAGCAGCCTACTCATCGTACTGTTTTTT. Translation gives CASSLLIVLFF. The full variable domain, completed using reference TRBV7-2 and TRBJ1-4, is GAGVSQSPSNKVTEKGKDVELRCDPISGHTALYWYRQSLGQGLEFLIYFQGNSAPDKSGLPSDRFSAERTGGSVSTLTIQRTQQEDSAVYLCASSLLIVLFFGSGTQLSVL.

This clonotype occurred many times. The chain employs TRBV18 and TRBJ2-1; D perhaps matches TRBD2 (5 bases). Trimming removed 7 bases at V and 3 bases at J, with 10 bases between. Germline CDR1 KGHSH, CDR2 LQKENI. This CDR3 contains 13 residues. CDR3 region: CASLRAVYNEQFF. The CDR3 DNA reads TGTGCCAGCTTGAGGGCGGTCTACAATGAGCAGTTCTTC.

This clonotype was found many times. The V and J genes are TRBV20-1 and TRBJ2-1; 12 nucleotides agree with TRBD2. V was clipped by 2 bases and J by 6 bases; unmatched bases: 11. The CDR3 runs 17 residues. Germline V CDR1 and CDR2: DFQATT, SNEGSKA (reference sequence). CDR3 protein: CSARRLPGTSGFNEQFF. The CDR3 DNA follows: TGCAGTGCTAGAAGATTACCTGGGACTAGCGGGTTCAATGAGCAGTTCTTC.

This clonotype was counted ten times or more. This chain links TRBV20-1 with TRBJ2-7; D gene uncertain. V gave up 3 bases and J gave up 2 bases, with 8 bases separating them. Germline values: CDR1 DFQATT, CDR2 SNEGSKA (reference sequence). The CDR3 consists of 12 residues. CDR3 amino acids: CSARRQAYEQYF. The CDR3 nucleotides read TGCAGTGCTAGGCGCCAAGCCTACGAGCAGTACTTC.

As concerns this clonotype: An end of the junction differs from the germline gene, which may be a read error. The chain recombines TRBV2 with TRBJ2-7; TRBD1 aligns across 10 bases. There are 19 residues in the CDR3. Germline V CDR1 and CDR2: SNHLY, FYNNEI. CDR3 sequence: CASRQPWGQGNRQIYEQYF. Written as DNA, the CDR3 is TGTGCGAGCAGGCAACCGTGGGGACAGGGGAATCGACAGATCTACGAGCAGTACTTC.

The rearrangement links TRBV6-2 or TRBV6-3 to TRBJ2-2; 9 bases are shared with TRBD2. CDR1 is MNHEY, CDR2 SVGEGT, per germline. This CDR3 has 15 amino acids. V trimming: 4 bases; J trimming: 3 bases; junction bases outside the gene matches: 3. CDR3 in DNA: TGTGCCAGCAGTTTTAGCGGGGGTGACACCGGGGAGCTGTTTTTT. As protein: CASSFSGGDTGELFF.

This clonotype was picked up many times. The chain couples TRBV7-2 to TRBJ2-1; 9 bases are a match to TRBD2. The length of the CDR3 is 15 residues. Unmatched junction bases numbered 4, after V lost 1 base and J lost 6 bases. In germline, CDR1 is SGHTA, CDR2 FQGNSA. CDR3: CASSLDSGRRNEQFF. CDR3 nucleotide sequence: TGTGCCAGCAGCTTAGACAGCGGGAGGCGCAATGAGCAGTTCTTC.

The CDR3 sequence is CASSDARDRLYEQYF. The CDR3 DNA is TGTGCCAGCAGTGATGCACGGGACAGGCTCTACGAGCAGTACTTC. The V call is TRBV25-1, the J call TRBJ2-7; 8 positions match TRBD1. CDR1 is MGHDK and CDR2 is SYGVNS in the germline V gene. The CDR3 consists of 15 residues. Losses at the gene ends were 3 bases for V and 3 bases for J; bases not matched to a gene: 7.

Regarding this clonotype: A read error may be the cause here, since a much bigger clone is one base away. The chain links TRBV28 to TRBJ2-2, with D perhaps matching TRBD2 (6 bases). In germline, CDR1 is MDHEN, CDR2 SYDVKM. Trimming shortened V by 5 bases and J by 4 bases, and 20 bases separated the two germline ends. The CDR3 loop spans 17 amino acids. The DNA for the CDR3 is TGTGCCAGCAGTCAACCTAGGAGGGAGCGAGGCACCGGGGAGCTGTTTTTT. Amino acid sequence: CASSQPRRERGTGELFF.

This clonotype came up many times. The genes are TRBV10-2 and TRBJ1-1, with D tentatively TRBD1 (6 bases). V shed 10 bases and J shed 6 bases, with 18 bases lying between them. CDR3 length equals 13 residues. In germline, CDR1 is WSHSY, CDR2 SAAADI. The CDR3 nucleotides are TGCGCCACACAAAGGGGGGAGTACGCTGAAGCTTTCTTT. Translation: CATQRGEYAEAFF.

The V and J genes are TRBV20-1 and TRBJ1-2, with TRBD1 identical over 9 bases. Germline CDR1 reads DFQATT; CDR2 reads SNEGSKA (reference sequence). Unmatched junction bases numbered 15, after V lost 0 bases and J lost 4 bases. The CDR3 contains 18 residues. The CDR3 DNA reads as TGCAGTGCTAGAGACCATGGGACAGGGTTGGTATCGGGCTATGGCTACACCTTC. It encodes CSARDHGTGLVSGYGYTF.

CDR3 sequence: CASSSHPGQAKNIQYF. Here the CDR3 DNA reads TGTGCCAGTAGTTCGCATCCGGGACAGGCAAAAAACATTCAGTACTTC. The chain links TRBV19 to TRBJ2-4, with TRBD1 matching 8 bases. V shed 5 bases, J shed 4 bases, and the junction held 10 bases outside the gene matches. CDR3 length: 16 residues. The germline V gene has CDR1 LNHDA and CDR2 SQIVND (reference sequence). The full variable domain, in which reference TRBV19 and TRBJ2-4 provide the parts outside the CDR3, is DGGITQSPKYLFRKEGQNVTLSCEQNLNHDAMYWYRQDPGQGLRLIYYSQIVNDFQKGDIAEGYSVSREKKESFPLTVTSAQKNPTAFYLCASSSHPGQAKNIQYFGAGTRLSVL.

This clonotype was counted ten times or more. In DNA form, the CDR3 reads TGTGCCAGCACCGAAGCGTTAGTGACAGATCGCCCTAAGATCTACGAGCAGTACTTC. It specifies CASTEALVTDRPKIYEQYF. The chain combines TRBV6-1 with TRBJ2-7; maybe TRBD1 (5 bases). The CDR3 has 19 residues. From germline, CDR1 is MNHNS and CDR2 SASEGT. Trimming pared 7 bases from V and 3 bases from J, leaving 31 bases between.

This clonotype was observed a handful of times. The chain recombines TRBV6-5 with TRBJ1-1; weak D call: TRBD1 (5 bases). V gave up 2 bases and J gave up 7 bases, with 17 bases separating them. Looked up from germline, CDR1 is MNHEY and CDR2 is SVGAGI. CDR3 length: 15 amino acids. The CDR3 DNA is TGTGCCAGCAGTTACCCGGGGGGAGTCCCCAGTGAAGCTTTCTTT. Encoded protein: CASSYPGGVPSEAFF.

This clonotype was picked up a small number of times. The chain employs TRBV3-1 and TRBJ1-2; D is possibly TRBD1 (5 bases). The CDR3 sequence is 15 residues long. Per the germline V gene, CDR1 is LGHDT and CDR2 is YNNKEL (reference sequence). V lost 4 bases and J 0 bases, leaving 12 bases between the germline ends. The CDR3 DNA follows: TGTGCCAGCAGCCCCGGGGCTGTCTCTAACTATGGCTACACCTTC. Amino acid sequence: CASSPGAVSNYGYTF.

This clonotype was counted at least ten times. The chain couples TRBV3-1 to TRBJ2-1; D ambiguous. This CDR3 spans 11 amino acids. Germline-derived CDR1 and CDR2 are LGHDT and YNNKEL (reference sequence). V shed 0 bases and J shed 8 bases, with 2 bases lying between them. The CDR3 region has the DNA TGTGCCAGCAGCCAAGAACATGAGCAGTTCTTC. Translation: CASSQEHEQFF.

This clonotype was counted ten times or more. The V and J genes are TRBV29-1 and TRBJ2-7, with a weak D call TRBD1 (6 bases). CDR3 size: 13 residues. Germline V lookup: CDR1 SQVTM, CDR2 ANQGSEA. Between the trimmed V and J ends, which lost 2 bases and 2 bases, there was a span of 10 bases. The CDR3 nucleotides read TGCAGCGTTGAAAAACAGGGCCCCTACGAGCAGTACTTC. It is translated as CSVEKQGPYEQYF.